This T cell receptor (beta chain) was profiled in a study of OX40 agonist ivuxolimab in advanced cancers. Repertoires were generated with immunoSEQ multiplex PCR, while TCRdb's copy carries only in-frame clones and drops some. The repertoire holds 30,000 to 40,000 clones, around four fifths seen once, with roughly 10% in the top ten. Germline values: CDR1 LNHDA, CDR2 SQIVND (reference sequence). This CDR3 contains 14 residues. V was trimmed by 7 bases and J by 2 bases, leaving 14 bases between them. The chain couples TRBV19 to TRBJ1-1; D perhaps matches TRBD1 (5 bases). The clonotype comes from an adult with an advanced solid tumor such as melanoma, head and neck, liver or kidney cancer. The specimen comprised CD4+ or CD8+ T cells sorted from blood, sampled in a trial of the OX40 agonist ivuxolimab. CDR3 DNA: TGTGCCAGTATCCCACGGACATCCAACACTGAAGCTTTCTTT. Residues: CASIPRTSNTEAFF.